A single T cell receptor beta chain is shown here with its context. No antigen is known for it. This sample was included in a study of OX40 agonist ivuxolimab in advanced cancers. Overall study results and limits: Both blood CD4+ and CD8+ T cells showed clonal growth by week 6 at 0.1 to 3.0 mg/kg. Relative to CD4+ cells, CD8+ T cells on average had more expanded clones.

Sequencing used immunoSEQ multiplex PCR; TCRdb keeps in-frame clones, though not all of them. The sample has fewer than 45,000 clones, approximately 90% seen once; the top ten hold approximately 13%. V gave up 0 bases and J gave up 2 bases, with 7 bases separating them. Germline CDR1 and CDR2: GTSNPN and SVGIG (reference sequence). This CDR3 has 14 residues. Sequences were derived from CD4+ or CD8+ T cells sorted from blood, sampled in a trial of the OX40 agonist ivuxolimab. The rearrangement joins TRBV30 to TRBJ1-4, with D tentatively TRBD1 (5 bases). This receptor was taken from an adult with an advanced solid tumor such as melanoma, head and neck, liver or kidney cancer. The DNA for the CDR3 is TGTGCCTGGAGTGTATGGGGGACTAATGAAAAACTGTTTTTT. It yields the protein CAWSVWGTNEKLFF.